This passage covers 19 T cell receptor beta chains from one sample sequenced in a study of OX40 agonist ivuxolimab in advanced cancers. Assay: immunoSEQ multiplex PCR; the TCRdb copy retains only in-frame clones and omits some. The repertoire includes some 87,000 clones, about 90% of them detected once, and 1.5% to 2% sits in the top ten. The material sequenced was CD4+ or CD8+ T cells sorted from blood, taken in a trial of the OX40 agonist ivuxolimab. The receptors shown here come from an adult with an advanced solid tumor such as melanoma, head and neck, liver or kidney cancer.

The chain has TRBV20-1 and TRBJ1-2; D gene ambiguous. This CDR3 has 11 residues. Germline CDR1 and CDR2: DFQATT and SNEGSKA (reference sequence). Deletions cut 4 bases from V and 2 bases from J, with 5 bases between. In DNA form, the CDR3 reads TGCAGTGCTACCCCGAACTATGGCTACACCTTC. It codes for CSATPNYGYTF.

The rearrangement joins TRBV19 to TRBJ2-4; possible D gene TRBD2, 5 bases. The germline gives CDR1 LNHDA, CDR2 SQIVND (reference sequence). The CDR3 has 16 residues. Deletions cut 7 bases from V and 0 bases from J, with 16 bases between. The CDR3 DNA is TGTGCCAGTACCACTGGACTGCTCCTAGCCAAAAACATTCAGTACTTC. Translating gives CASTTGLLLAKNIQYF.

The rearrangement joins TRBV11-2 to TRBJ2-3; 9 positions agree with TRBD1. Trimming cost V 4 bases and J 1 base; bases outside gene matches: 9. CDR3 length equals 17 residues. Germline CDR1 is SGHAT and CDR2 is FQNNGV. CDR3 in DNA: TGTGCCAGCAGCTCAGACAGGGGGTCTGGACGCACAGATACGCAGTATTTT. Translation: CASSSDRGSGRTDTQYF.

This chain connects TRBV7-9 to TRBJ2-5; 7 bases are a match to TRBD1. V trimming: 8 bases; J trimming: 3 bases; junction bases outside the gene matches: 15. Germline V gives CDR1 SEHNR, CDR2 FQNEAQ (reference sequence). The CDR3 loop spans 16 amino acids. CDR3 region: CASYRTPGQLEETQYF. The CDR3 DNA sequence: TGTGCCAGCTATAGGACCCCGGGACAGCTAGAAGAGACCCAGTACTTC.

The chain combines TRBV5-6 with TRBJ2-5; 8 nucleotides align to TRBD2. The ends lost 0 bases at V and 5 bases at J; junction bases unmatched: 9. The CDR3 runs 16 residues. The V gene's germline CDR1 is SGHDT and CDR2 YYEEEE. The CDR3 spells CASSLVSSGRGETQYF. Here the CDR3 DNA reads TGTGCCAGCAGCTTGGTGTCTAGCGGGCGGGGGGAGACCCAGTACTTC.

This clone was recorded only once. V is TRBV21-1 and J is TRBJ2-5; the D call TRBD2 from the table was never checked on the DNA. TRBV21-1 is annotated as a pseudogene. This CDR3 is built from 18 residues. CDR3 bases: TGTGCCAGCAGCAAGGGTTGGCGAGCGGGAAAAGCAAGGGAGACCCAGTACTTC. Amino acid sequence: CASSKGWRAGKARETQYF.

V is TRBV28 and J is TRBJ2-5, with 7 bases matching TRBD2. V lost 5 bases, J lost 5 bases, and 14 bases stayed unmatched. The CDR3 sequence is 16 residues long. CDR1 and CDR2 (germline): MDHEN, SYDVKM. CDR3 in DNA: TGTGCCAGCAGTGGGGCGTGGCAGGGAGGGATCGAGACCCAGTACTTC. It translates to CASSGAWQGGIETQYF.

This clone was counted once. The J gene is TRBJ2-1, the V gene TRBV11-2, with TRBD2 identical over 8 bases. The germline CDR1 and CDR2 sequences are SGHAT and FQNNGV. Trimming at V came to 2 bases and at J to 7 bases, leaving 4 bases not matched to a gene. The CDR3 covers 14 residues. CDR3 nucleotides: TGTGCCAGCAGCTTATTTAGCGGGACGAATGAGCAGTTCTTC. Amino acid sequence: CASSLFSGTNEQFF.

The DNA for the CDR3 is TGTGCCAGCAGGGACCCGAGACTAGCCGCTGAGCAGTTCTTC. This translates into CASRDPRLAAEQFF. The chain links TRBV6-6 to TRBJ2-1; 7 nucleotides line up with TRBD2. Germline CDR1 MNHNY, CDR2 SVGAGI (reference sequence). The CDR3 sequence is 14 residues long. J gave up 9 bases and V 6 bases, and 11 bases lay outside the gene matches.

The chain joins TRBV5-6 to TRBJ2-7; 8 bases fit TRBD1. V was pared by 2 bases and J by 3 bases, with 4 bases of the junction left unmatched. Germline values: CDR1 SGHDT, CDR2 YYEEEE. This CDR3 spans 14 amino acids. CDR3 coding DNA: TGTGCCAGCAGCTTCGGGACAGGAATCTACGAGCAGTACTTC. Translating gives CASSFGTGIYEQYF.

This rearrangement joins TRBV7-2 to TRBJ2-5, with a weak D call TRBD2 (5 bases). Trimming left V 4 bases short and J 6 bases short, with 12 bases between. From germline, CDR1 is SGHTA and CDR2 FQGNSA. The CDR3 extends over 13 amino acids. CDR3 sequence: CASSYGGSKTQYF. CDR3 in DNA: TGTGCCAGCAGCTATGGTGGGAGTAAGACCCAGTACTTC.

This chain joins TRBV5-5 and TRBJ2-1, with a tentative D call TRBD2 (6 bases). V gave up 3 bases and J gave up 0 bases, with 13 bases separating them. CDR3 length: 16 amino acids. Per the germline V gene, CDR1 is SGHKS and CDR2 is YYEKEE (reference sequence). The CDR3 DNA sequence: TGTGCCAGCAGCTGGACCCGGGAGAGCTCCTACAATGAGCAGTTCTTC. Its protein is CASSWTRESSYNEQFF.

This chain joins TRBV7-3 and TRBJ2-1; D is unresolved. Germline-derived CDR1 and CDR2 are SGHTA and FQGTGA. The CDR3 totals 13 residues. The germline V and J ends were trimmed by 1 base and 4 bases, with 5 bases remaining between them. The CDR3 spells CASSLNLYNEQFF. In DNA, the CDR3 is TGTGCCAGCAGCTTAAACTTGTACAATGAGCAGTTCTTC.

The chain is built from TRBV5-4 and TRBJ2-3, with D possibly being TRBD1 (5 bases). The CDR3 has 13 amino acids. The V gene lost 0 bases and the J gene lost 6 bases, with 8 bases spanning the gap. Germline values: CDR1 SGHNT, CDR2 YYREEE (reference sequence). The CDR3 DNA is TGTGCCAGCAGCTTGGCAGGGCTGGATACGCAGTATTTT. Amino acids: CASSLAGLDTQYF.

V gene TRBV4-3 combines with J gene TRBJ1-6; tentatively, D is TRBD1 (5 bases). The CDR3 runs to 16 residues. CDR1 LGHNA and CDR2 YSLEER come from the germline V gene. V lost 4 bases and J 0 bases, leaving 10 bases between the germline ends. This CDR3 is CASSRTQRSYNSPLHF. The CDR3, as DNA: TGCGCCAGCAGCCGGACACAGCGCTCCTATAATTCACCCCTCCACTTT.

The chain couples TRBV18 to TRBJ2-7; a possible D gene is TRBD1 (7 bases). The CDR3 runs 15 residues. The germline CDR1 and CDR2 sequences are KGHSH and LQKENI. V was cut by 0 bases and J by 2 bases, with 11 bases left in between. The CDR3 reads CASSPPEGATYEQYF. The CDR3 region has the DNA TGTGCCAGCTCACCACCGGAGGGGGCGACCTACGAGCAGTACTTC.

The V call is TRBV7-8, the J call TRBJ1-2; perhaps TRBD1 as D (5 bases). From germline, CDR1 is SGHVS and CDR2 FQNEAQ. CDR3 length equals 14 residues. Trimming stripped 0 bases from V and 4 bases from J, with 9 bases between. The CDR3 region has the DNA TGTGCCAGCAGCTTAGCGGTTGACAGCTATGGCTACACCTTC. It specifies CASSLAVDSYGYTF.

This clone has a single count. The rearrangement links TRBV4-3 to TRBJ2-5, with D possibly being TRBD1 or TRBD2 (5 bases each). The CDR3 loop spans 15 amino acids. Germline CDR1 reads LGHNA; CDR2 reads YSLEER. V lost 1 base, J lost 5 bases, and 14 bases lay in between. For the CDR3, the DNA is TGCGCCAGCAGCCAAGGGCCGGGACGGGTGGAGACCCAGTACTTC. This translates into CASSQGPGRVETQYF.

This clone was seen just once. The chain carries TRBV5-1 and TRBJ1-1; D call uncertain. Trimming took 6 bases from V and 8 from J, leaving 17 bases between them. The germline V gene has CDR1 SGHRS and CDR2 YFSETQ. This CDR3 spans 13 amino acids. CDR3 coding DNA: TGCGCCAGCATGCGCACGGAACGGGAGGAAGCTTTCTTT. This codes for CASMRTEREEAFF.